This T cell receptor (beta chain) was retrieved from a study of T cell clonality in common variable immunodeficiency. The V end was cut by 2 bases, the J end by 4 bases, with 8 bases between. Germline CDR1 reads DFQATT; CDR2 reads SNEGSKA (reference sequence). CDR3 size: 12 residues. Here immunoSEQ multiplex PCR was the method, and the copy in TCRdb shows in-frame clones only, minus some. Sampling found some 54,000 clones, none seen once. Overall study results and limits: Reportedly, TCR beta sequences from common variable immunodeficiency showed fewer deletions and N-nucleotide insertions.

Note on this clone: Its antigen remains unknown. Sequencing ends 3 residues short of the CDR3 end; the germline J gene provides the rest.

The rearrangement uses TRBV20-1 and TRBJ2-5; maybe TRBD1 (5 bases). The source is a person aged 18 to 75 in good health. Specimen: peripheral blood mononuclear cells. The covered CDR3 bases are TGCAGTGCTAGACCAGGGCGAGAGACC. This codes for CSARPGRET. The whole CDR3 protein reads CSARPGRETQYF.